This TCR beta chain is from a study of breast tumors, draining lymph nodes, adjacent tissues. Looked up from germline, CDR1 is DFQATT and CDR2 is SNEGSKA (reference sequence). This CDR3 contains 16 residues. Trimming took off 2 bases at V and 7 bases at J, with 21 bases between the two ends. MiXCR, applied by TCRdb to the multiplex PCR reads, yields one record per CDR3 protein. The data contain tens of thousands of distinct CDR3 sequences, approximately 30% of them singletons. On this clonotype: The target antigen is unknown.

Study-level points and caveats: Tumors had less TCR diversity than lymph nodes, more than nontumor tissue. Findings are consistent with lymph node origin and intratumoral expansion of most tumor T cells.

Breast cancer patients provided tissue from their axillary draining lymph nodes. The V and J genes are TRBV20-1 and TRBJ1-5, with a weak D call TRBD1 (6 bases). The source is a female donor with breast cancer. Some clones in this sample may be carry-over from other donors' samples. Sequencing was performed on axillary lymph node tissue. The CDR3 region is CSARSSRAGAWQPQHF. CDR3 sequence (DNA): TGCAGTGCTAGATCTTCTCGGGCGGGGGCTTGGCAGCCCCAGCATTTT.